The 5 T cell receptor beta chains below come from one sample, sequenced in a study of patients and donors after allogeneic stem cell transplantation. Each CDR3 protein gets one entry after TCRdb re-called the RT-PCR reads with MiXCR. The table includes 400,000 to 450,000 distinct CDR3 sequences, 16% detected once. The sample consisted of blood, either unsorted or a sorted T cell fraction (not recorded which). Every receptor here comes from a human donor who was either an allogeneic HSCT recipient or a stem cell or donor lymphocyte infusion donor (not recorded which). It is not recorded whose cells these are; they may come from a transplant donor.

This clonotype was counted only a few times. DNA of the CDR3: TGCGCCAGCAGCTGGCTCTTCTGGGACACTGAAGCTTTCTTT. Amino acids: CASSWLFWDTEAFF. The chain has TRBV4-1 and TRBJ1-1, with unresolved D. V lost 5 bases to trimming and J lost 3 bases, with 13 bases between them. The CDR3 loop spans 14 amino acids. Germline V gene sequence: CDR1 MGHRA, CDR2 YSYEKL.

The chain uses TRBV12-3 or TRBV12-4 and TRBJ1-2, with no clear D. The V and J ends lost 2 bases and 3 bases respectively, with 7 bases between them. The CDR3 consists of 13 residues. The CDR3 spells CASSLLGYYGYTF. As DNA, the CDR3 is TGTGCCAGCAGTTTATTGGGATACTATGGCTACACCTTC.

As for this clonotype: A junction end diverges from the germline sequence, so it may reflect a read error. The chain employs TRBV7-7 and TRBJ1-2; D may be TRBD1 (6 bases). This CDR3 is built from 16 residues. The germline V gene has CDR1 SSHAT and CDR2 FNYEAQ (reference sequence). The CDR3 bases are TGTGCTAGCAGCCCTCGGGTAGGGGGTGTTCAGGAAGGCTACACCTTC. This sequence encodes CASSPRVGGVQEGYTF.

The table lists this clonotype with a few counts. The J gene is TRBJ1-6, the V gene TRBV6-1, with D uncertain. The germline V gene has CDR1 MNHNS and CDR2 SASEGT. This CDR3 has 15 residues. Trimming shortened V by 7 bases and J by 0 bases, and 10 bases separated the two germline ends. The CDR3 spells CASNQHSSYNSPLHF. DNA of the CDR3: TGTGCCAGCAACCAACACAGCTCCTATAATTCACCCCTCCACTTT.

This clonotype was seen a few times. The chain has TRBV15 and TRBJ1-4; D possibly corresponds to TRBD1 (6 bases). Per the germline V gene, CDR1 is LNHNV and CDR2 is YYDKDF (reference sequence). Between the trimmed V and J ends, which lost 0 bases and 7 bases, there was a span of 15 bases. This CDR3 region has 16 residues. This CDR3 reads CATSRDPRGPGEKLFF. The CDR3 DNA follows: TGTGCCACCAGCAGAGATCCACGGGGGCCGGGTGAAAAACTGTTTTTT.